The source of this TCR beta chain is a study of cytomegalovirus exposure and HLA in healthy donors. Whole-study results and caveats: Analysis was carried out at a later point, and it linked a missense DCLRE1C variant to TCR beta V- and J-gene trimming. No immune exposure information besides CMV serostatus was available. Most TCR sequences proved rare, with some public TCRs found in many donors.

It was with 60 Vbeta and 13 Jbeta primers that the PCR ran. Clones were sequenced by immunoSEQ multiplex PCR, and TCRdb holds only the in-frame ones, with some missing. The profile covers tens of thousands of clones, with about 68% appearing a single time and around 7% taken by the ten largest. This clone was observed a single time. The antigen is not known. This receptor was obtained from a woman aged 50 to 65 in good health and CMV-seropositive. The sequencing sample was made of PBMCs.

CDR3 sequence: CASSLGQGGTEAFF. DNA of the CDR3: TGTGCCAGTAGTTTGGGACAGGGTGGCACTGAAGCTTTCTTT. This rearrangement joins TRBV19 to TRBJ1-1; 9 nucleotides line up with TRBD1. Unmatched junction bases numbered 5, after V lost 5 bases and J lost 4 bases. The CDR3 extends over 14 amino acids. The germline CDR1 and CDR2 sequences are LNHDA and SQIVND (reference sequence).